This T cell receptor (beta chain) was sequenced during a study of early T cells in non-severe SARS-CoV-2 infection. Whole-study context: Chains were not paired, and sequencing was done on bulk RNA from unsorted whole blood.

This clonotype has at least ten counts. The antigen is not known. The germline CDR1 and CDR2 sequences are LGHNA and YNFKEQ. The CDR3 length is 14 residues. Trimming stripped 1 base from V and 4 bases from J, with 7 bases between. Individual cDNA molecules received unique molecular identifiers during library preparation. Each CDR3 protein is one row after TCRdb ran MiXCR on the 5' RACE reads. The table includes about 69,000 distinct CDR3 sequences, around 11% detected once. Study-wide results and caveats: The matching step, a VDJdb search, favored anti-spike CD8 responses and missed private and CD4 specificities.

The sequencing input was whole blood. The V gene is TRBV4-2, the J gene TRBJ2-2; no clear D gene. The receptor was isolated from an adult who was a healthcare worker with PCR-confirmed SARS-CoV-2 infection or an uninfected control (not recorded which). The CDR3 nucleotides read TGTGCCAGCAGCCAAGGACGGTCCACCGGGGAGCTGTTTTTT. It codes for CASSQGRSTGELFF.